Included here is one T cell receptor beta chain sequence, with context. This CDR3 region has 14 residues. J gave up 0 bases and V 2 bases, and 1 base lay outside the gene matches. Per the germline V gene, CDR1 is SGHTA and CDR2 is FQGNSA. The record originates from a study of technical replicates of blood from several donors. TCRdb keeps only in-frame clones here, not all; method: immunoSEQ multiplex PCR. The data contain some 99,000 clones, roughly 96% of them singletons. This rearrangement joins TRBV7-2 to TRBJ2-7; 7 nucleotides align to TRBD1. The sequenced sample consisted of T cells isolated from PBMCs. This sequence was found in a human donor in good health. In DNA, the CDR3 is TGTGCCAGCAGCTTAAGGGACAGCTCCTACGAGCAGTACTTC. Translating gives CASSLRDSSYEQYF.